Each of the 26 T cell receptor beta chains below was sequenced from the same sample in a study of control samples from healthy donors and cancer patients. Produced via immunoSEQ multiplex PCR; TCRdb's table is partial and in-frame only. This sample has tens of thousands of clones, with 88% found just once. The specimen was blood. These receptors came from a woman aged 70-85 years in good health.

The chain joins TRBV30 to TRBJ2-1; 7 positions agree with TRBD1. Germline V gene data show CDR1 as GTSNPN and CDR2 as SVGIG (reference sequence). The CDR3 contains 14 residues. V was pared by 3 bases and J by 2 bases, with 4 bases of the junction left unmatched. CDR3 nucleotide sequence: TGTGCCTGGAGCGGGACAGCTACCTACAATGAGCAGTTCTTC. Translating gives CAWSGTATYNEQFF.

J is TRBJ1-4 and V is TRBV4-1; D call uncertain. V was pared by 3 bases and J by 5 bases, with 10 bases between. The CDR3 runs to 14 residues. Germline loops: CDR1 MGHRA, CDR2 YSYEKL. The CDR3 coding sequence is TGCGCCAGCAGCCAGCGATCGTTAAATGAAAAACTGTTTTTT. Translating gives CASSQRSLNEKLFF.

The chain employs TRBV5-4 and TRBJ1-2, with 7 bases aligning to TRBD1. Germline values: CDR1 SGHNT, CDR2 YYREEE (reference sequence). This CDR3 contains 15 residues. Germline trimming cut 3 bases from V and 2 bases from J; bases unmatched to any gene: 7. The CDR3 region is CASSSPGGTNYGYTF. The CDR3, as DNA: TGTGCCAGCAGCTCGCCAGGGGGGACAAACTATGGCTACACCTTC.

The rearrangement uses TRBV7-6 and TRBJ1-6; D perhaps matches TRBD1 (6 bases). Trimming removed 5 bases from V and 8 bases from J, with 22 bases in between. The V gene's germline CDR1 is SGHVS and CDR2 FNYEAQ. The length of the CDR3 is 17 residues. This CDR3 is CASSQGGRGRRDSPLHF. The DNA for the CDR3 is TGTGCCAGCAGCCAAGGGGGTAGGGGACGACGAGATTCACCCCTCCACTTT.

V usage is TRBV7-3 and J usage is TRBJ1-1; 8 bases align to TRBD1. The length of the CDR3 is 13 residues. Trimming at V came to 6 bases and at J to 5 bases, leaving 5 bases not matched to a gene. CDR1 is SGHTA, CDR2 FQGTGA, per germline. The CDR3 coding sequence is TGTGCCAGCAGGGGACAGGCGGGGACTGAAGCTTTCTTT. This gives the protein CASRGQAGTEAFF.

The rearrangement uses TRBV6-6 and TRBJ1-2; 9 nucleotides align to TRBD1. With 2 bases clipped from V and 4 bases from J, the junction kept 2 bases outside the gene matches. Germline CDR1 and CDR2: MNHNY and SVGAGI (reference sequence). The CDR3 length is 14 residues. CDR3 bases: TGTGCCAGCAGTTACATACAGGGGGCCTATGGCTACACCTTC. It is translated as CASSYIQGAYGYTF.

The gene calls are TRBV7-6 and TRBJ2-3; 7 positions agree with TRBD2. Germline assignment: CDR1 SGHVS and CDR2 FNYEAQ. The CDR3 is made up of 16 amino acids. V lost 2 bases, J lost 0 bases, and 5 bases stayed unmatched. CDR3 in DNA: TGTGCCAGCAGCTTACTACTAGCGTCCAGCACAGATACGCAGTATTTT. Encoded protein: CASSLLLASSTDTQYF.

The V and J genes are TRBV29-1 and TRBJ2-7; 9 nucleotides align to TRBD1. CDR1 is SQVTM, CDR2 ANQGSEA, per germline. With V trimmed by 1 base and J by 6 bases, 7 bases remained unmatched. This CDR3 contains 14 residues. The CDR3 nucleotides read TGCAGCGTTGAAGTTGGGGGACAGGGTGGCGAGCAGTACTTC. It codes for CSVEVGGQGGEQYF.

This chain uses TRBV5-1 with TRBJ2-7; D gene unclear. Germline-derived CDR1 and CDR2 are SGHRS and YFSETQ. The V end lost 6 bases, the J end lost 0 bases, and 13 bases lay between the germline ends. The CDR3 totals 14 residues. The CDR3 DNA is TGCGCCAGCAAGGAAGTTGACGGCTCCTACGAGCAGTACTTC. Translation: CASKEVDGSYEQYF.

The chain uses TRBV12-3 or TRBV12-4 and TRBJ1-6; D gene uncertain. CDR3 length: 11 amino acids. Trimming removed 7 bases from V and 9 bases from J, with 7 bases in between. The CDR3 coding sequence is TGTGCCAGCACCATCGGTTCACCCCTCCACTTT. It translates to CASTIGSPLHF.

The chain uses TRBV11-1 and TRBJ1-1, with TRBD1 as a possible D gene (6 bases). The V and J ends lost 3 bases and 6 bases respectively, with 17 bases between them. The CDR3 has 15 residues. Germline V lookup: CDR1 SGHAT, CDR2 FQDESV (reference sequence). CDR3 coding DNA: TGTGCCAGCAGCTTTTCCTCAGGGGCGGGCGCTGAAGCTTTCTTT. This encodes CASSFSSGAGAEAFF.

V gene TRBV3-1 (or the pseudogene TRBV3-2) combines with J gene TRBJ1-6, with D uncertain. V gave up 5 bases and J gave up 8 bases, with 13 bases separating them. This CDR3 has 14 amino acids. Germline V CDR1 and CDR2: LGHDT, YNNKEL (reference sequence). CDR3 residues: CASSAWTAYSPLHF. The CDR3, as DNA: TGTGCCAGCAGCGCTTGGACGGCGTATTCACCCCTCCACTTT.

This chain links TRBV7-2 with TRBJ1-4; D possibly corresponds to TRBD1 (5 bases). This CDR3 has 15 residues. Germline assignment: CDR1 SGHTA and CDR2 FQGNSA. V was trimmed by 1 base and J by 7 bases, leaving 13 bases between them. CDR3 protein: CASSLGGLRGEKLFF. DNA of the CDR3: TGTGCCAGCAGCTTAGGTGGTCTAAGGGGTGAAAAACTGTTTTTT.

The chain links TRBV4-3 to TRBJ2-7, with 9 bases aligning to TRBD1. This CDR3 is built from 16 residues. Germline assignment: CDR1 LGHNA and CDR2 YSLEER. V lost 2 bases, J lost 4 bases, and 9 bases stayed unmatched. This chain's CDR3 is CASSQTVGTGLYEQYF. The DNA of the CDR3 is TGCGCCAGCAGCCAAACCGTCGGGACAGGGCTTTACGAGCAGTACTTC.

The J gene is TRBJ2-1, the V gene TRBV2; 10 bases are a match to TRBD2. Per the germline V gene, CDR1 is SNHLY and CDR2 is FYNNEI. V dropped 7 bases and J dropped 6; count of bases not matched to a gene: 9. The CDR3 totals 15 residues. The CDR3 nucleotides are TGTGCCAGCATTTCGTCTAGCGGGAGTGGCAATGAGCAGTTCTTC. Amino acids: CASISSSGSGNEQFF.

This chain connects TRBV6-1 to TRBJ2-7; no firm D call. With 2 bases removed from V and 4 bases from J, the gap between germline ends came to 6 bases. Per germline, CDR1 MNHNS and CDR2 SASEGT. The CDR3 contains 12 residues. The DNA for the CDR3 is TGTGCCAGCAGTGAATGGGTTTACGAGCAGTACTTC. Its translation is CASSEWVYEQYF.

The rearrangement joins TRBV9 to TRBJ2-5; 7 positions agree with TRBD1. The germline gives CDR1 SGDLS, CDR2 YYNGEE. V lost 0 bases, J lost 4 bases, and 3 bases stayed unmatched. The CDR3 extends over 14 amino acids. The CDR3 nucleotides read TGTGCCAGCAGCGTAGACGGGGACAGAGAGACCCAGTACTTC. Translated, it gives CASSVDGDRETQYF.

The rearrangement links TRBV3-1 (or the pseudogene TRBV3-2) to TRBJ2-1; TRBD2 agrees at 9 bases. Germline V CDR1 and CDR2: LGHDT, YNNKEL (reference sequence). Unmatched junction bases numbered 14, after V lost 4 bases and J lost 7 bases. This CDR3 spans 17 amino acids. The CDR3 loop is CASSPPVCSGRGNEQFF. The CDR3 DNA reads as TGTGCCAGCAGCCCCCCGGTTTGTAGCGGGAGAGGGAATGAGCAGTTCTTC.

Points on this clone: At one end the junction does not follow the germline gene, possibly because of a read error. This chain connects TRBV18 to TRBJ1-3; TRBD1 might be the D (5 bases). CDR1 KGHSH and CDR2 LQKENI come from the germline V gene. CDR3 size: 16 residues. This chain's CDR3 is CASSPRGTGTSNTIYF. CDR3 sequence (DNA): TGTGCCAGCTCGCCACGGGGGACGGGGACGTCAAACACCATATATTTT.

Here the CDR3 reads CASNGNTEAFF. Written as DNA, the CDR3 is TGTGCCAGCAACGGGAACACTGAAGCTTTCTTT. The chain employs TRBV6-6 and TRBJ1-1; D remains ambiguous. Germline CDR1 and CDR2: MNHNY and SVGAGI (reference sequence). V lost 7 bases to trimming and J lost 1 base, with 4 bases between them. The CDR3 length is 11 residues.

The chain combines TRBV3-1 (or the pseudogene TRBV3-2) with TRBJ1-1, with unresolved D. CDR3 length equals 13 residues. Germline V gene sequence: CDR1 LGHDT, CDR2 YNNKEL (reference sequence). Between the trimmed V and J ends, which lost 3 bases and 5 bases, there was a span of 10 bases. In DNA, the CDR3 is TGTGCCAGCAGCCATGGAAAGGTTACTGAAGCTTTCTTT. Protein product: CASSHGKVTEAFF.

This chain links TRBV11-3 with TRBJ1-1; D might be TRBD1 (5 bases). The germline V and J ends were trimmed by 3 bases and 3 bases, with 8 bases remaining between them. There are 13 residues in the CDR3. Germline CDR1 SGHNT, CDR2 YENEEA. The CDR3 is CASSFSGDTEAFF. CDR3 in DNA: TGTGCCAGCAGCTTCTCGGGGGACACTGAAGCTTTCTTT.

The chain recombines TRBV6-1 with TRBJ2-2, with D unresolved. CDR1 and CDR2 (germline): MNHNS, SASEGT. The CDR3 spans 16 residues. Between the trimmed V and J ends, which lost 0 bases and 3 bases, there was a span of 11 bases. This CDR3 is CASSEAMARDTGELFF. DNA for the CDR3: TGTGCCAGCAGTGAAGCGATGGCTCGAGACACCGGGGAGCTGTTTTTT.

The genes are TRBV27 and TRBJ1-3; 10 nucleotides match TRBD1. Germline trimming cut 3 bases from V and 0 bases from J; bases unmatched to any gene: 8. This CDR3 has 18 residues. Germline V gene sequence: CDR1 MNHEY, CDR2 SMNVEV (reference sequence). CDR3 amino acids: CASSLVGQGLNSGNTIYF. In DNA, the CDR3 is TGTGCCAGCAGTTTGGTGGGACAGGGGCTTAACTCTGGAAACACCATATATTTT.

The gene calls are TRBV7-2 and TRBJ1-5; D unclear. The CDR3 is made up of 15 amino acids. With 1 base removed from V and 2 bases from J, the gap between germline ends came to 9 bases. The germline V gene encodes CDR1 SGHTA and CDR2 FQGNSA. Here the CDR3 reads CASSLDSGGNQPQHF. The DNA for the CDR3 is TGTGCCAGCAGCTTAGACTCGGGAGGCAATCAGCCCCAGCATTTT.

There are a few counts of this clone. The CDR3 here is CASTRQSNQPQHF. The CDR3 nucleotides read TGTGCTAGTACCAGACAGAGTAATCAGCCCCAGCATTTT. The J gene is TRBJ1-5, the V gene TRBV12-5; a possible D gene is TRBD1 (5 bases). The CDR3 covers 13 residues. V was shortened by 8 bases and J by 4 bases, with 12 bases between the two germline ends. The V gene's germline CDR1 is LGHNT and CDR2 FRNRAP.